Below are 8 T cell receptor beta chains sequenced from a single sample in a study of a mutant IDH1 vaccine in newly diagnosed glioma. Their recognized antigens are unknown. Sequenced by immunoSEQ multiplex PCR; TCRdb stores in-frame clones only, minus some. The table records tens of thousands of clones, around four fifths of them present only once. Indicated time point: week 35, safety follow-up. Alongside topical imiquimod, each dose of vaccine comprised 300 ug of mutant IDH1 20-mer peptide. This specimen consisted of PBMCs, obtained from a glioma patient whose treatment included an IDH1 peptide vaccine. These receptors all come from a woman aged 40 to 49 with glioma.

The J gene is TRBJ2-1, the V gene TRBV10-3, with D possibly matching TRBD2 (6 bases). The CDR3 covers 12 residues. V shed 6 bases and J shed 6 bases, with 9 bases lying between them. Germline assignment: CDR1 ENHRY and CDR2 SYGVKD. The CDR3 coding sequence is TGTGCCATCAGGGATAGCGGCAATGAGCAGTTCTTC. Amino acid sequence: CAIRDSGNEQFF.

The rearrangement joins TRBV7-9 to TRBJ1-5; D uncertain. V was clipped by 4 bases and J by 5 bases, with 15 bases between them. CDR1 and CDR2 (germline): SEHNR, FQNEAQ (reference sequence). The CDR3 has 15 residues. CDR3 nucleotides: TGTGCCAGCAGCTCCACGACGGACTTGGATCAGCCCCAGCATTTT. The encoded protein is CASSSTTDLDQPQHF.

The chain carries TRBV5-1 and TRBJ2-1; 9 bases map to TRBD1. Trimming removed 2 bases from V and 1 base from J; junction bases left unmatched: 1. The CDR3 consists of 15 residues. Per the germline V gene, CDR1 is SGHRS and CDR2 is YFSETQ. DNA of the CDR3: TGCGCCAGCAGCTTACAGGGGGCTTCCTACAATGAGCAGTTCTTC. Translation gives CASSLQGASYNEQFF.

This clone was detected only a few times. In nucleotides, the CDR3 is TGTGCCACCAGCAGAGATTCTCTAGGACGCCTGAACACTGAAGCTTTCTTT. This gives the protein CATSRDSLGRLNTEAFF. The chain joins TRBV15 to TRBJ1-1, with D unclear. Trimming removed 0 bases from V and 0 bases from J, with 14 bases in between. This CDR3 region has 17 residues. Germline V gives CDR1 LNHNV, CDR2 YYDKDF (reference sequence).

V is TRBV5-6 and J is TRBJ1-6; 7 bases agree with TRBD1. Germline assignment: CDR1 SGHDT and CDR2 YYEEEE. V shed 7 bases, J shed 7 bases, and the junction held 8 bases outside the gene matches. The CDR3 runs 14 residues. CDR3: CASFTRQGNSPLHF. The CDR3 bases are TGTGCCAGCTTCACAAGACAGGGCAATTCACCCCTCCACTTT.

This chain uses TRBV18 with TRBJ1-2; maybe TRBD1 (5 bases). Germline CDR1 and CDR2: KGHSH and LQKENI. The CDR3 extends over 16 amino acids. Trimming cost V 3 bases and J 2 bases, with 16 bases left between them. In DNA form, the CDR3 reads TGTGCCAGCTCACCCCGTCCCGGGACGGGAAACTATGGCTACACCTTC. It yields the protein CASSPRPGTGNYGYTF.

V is TRBV7-2 and J is TRBJ1-3, with D possibly matching TRBD1 (5 bases). Germline CDR1 is SGHTA and CDR2 is FQGNSA. Trimming removed 5 bases from V and 0 bases from J, with 11 bases in between. The CDR3 is 15 residues long. Here the CDR3 DNA reads TGTGCCAGCAGCCCCGACAGCTTCTCTGGAAACACCATATATTTT. This sequence encodes CASSPDSFSGNTIYF.

This clone showed up just a few times. In DNA form, the CDR3 reads TGTGCCAGCAGCTTAGCGGGACAGGCCTACGAGCAGTACTTC. Translation: CASSLAGQAYEQYF. V and J are TRBV7-2 and TRBJ2-7; TRBD1 matches 8 bases. After removal of 0 bases from V and 2 bases from J, the junction contained 0 bases not matched to a gene. The CDR3 length is 14 residues. The germline CDR1 and CDR2 sequences are SGHTA and FQGNSA.